These T cell receptor beta chains were read from a single sample in a study of T cell responses to AZD1222 COVID-19 vaccine. Clones were sequenced by immunoSEQ multiplex PCR, and TCRdb holds only the in-frame ones, with some missing. The sample consists of more than 80,000 clones, approximately 83% of them appearing once. Sequenced here: peripheral blood, sampled 28 days after the second AZD1222 dose. These receptors were obtained from an adult who received the AZD1222 COVID-19 vaccine. CDR3s include the opening cysteine and the closing phenylalanine or tryptophan. The order of the fields is J gene, CDR3 length, D gene, clone size, V gene, CDR3 protein, CDR3 DNA. A D gene is named only where the DNA matches it firmly. The size of a clone is reported for some rows only, either as once, few or many, or as a class for expanded clones.

J gene: TRBJ1-3
CDR3 length: 13
D gene: -
clone size: -
V gene: TRBV19
CDR3 protein: CASSIRLGDTIYF
CDR3 DNA: TGTGCCAGTAGTATCCGCCTCGGGGACACCATATATTTT

J gene: TRBJ1-2
CDR3 length: 13
D gene: TRBD1
clone size: -
V gene: TRBV13
CDR3 protein: CASSPVGTDGYTF
CDR3 DNA: TGTGCCAGCAGCCCAGTGGGGACAGATGGCTACACCTTC

J gene: TRBJ2-1
CDR3 length: 13
D gene: TRBD2
clone size: -
V gene: TRBV5-1
CDR3 protein: CASSSGLAGEQFF
CDR3 DNA: TGCGCCAGCAGCTCGGGACTAGCGGGTGAGCAGTTCTTC

J gene: TRBJ1-4
CDR3 length: 14
D gene: TRBD1
clone size: -
V gene: TRBV19
CDR3 protein: CASSWGQGSEKLFF
CDR3 DNA: TGTGCCAGTAGTTGGGGACAGGGTTCCGAAAAACTGTTTTTT

J gene: TRBJ2-3
CDR3 length: 14
D gene: -
clone size: -
V gene: TRBV10-3
CDR3 protein: CATAKSQSTDTQYF
CDR3 DNA: TGTGCCACCGCGAAGAGCCAAAGCACAGATACGCAGTATTTT

J gene: TRBJ2-7
CDR3 length: 12
D gene: -
clone size: -
V gene: TRBV3-1/TRBV3-2
CDR3 protein: CASSQTMYEQYF
CDR3 DNA: TGTGCCAGCAGCCAAACCATGTACGAGCAGTACTTC

J gene: TRBJ2-7
CDR3 length: 18
D gene: TRBD1
clone size: -
V gene: TRBV29-1
CDR3 protein: CSVAHIKNRGQNPYEQYF
CDR3 DNA: TGCAGCGTGGCACACATAAAAAACCGGGGACAGAATCCCTACGAGCAGTACTTC

J gene: TRBJ2-3
CDR3 length: 13
D gene: -
clone size: -
V gene: TRBV10-2
CDR3 protein: CASRETYTDTQYF
CDR3 DNA: TGCGCCAGCAGAGAGACCTACACAGATACGCAGTATTTT

J gene: TRBJ1-6
CDR3 length: 15
D gene: TRBD1
clone size: -
V gene: TRBV19
CDR3 protein: CASRGQGRENSPLHF
CDR3 DNA: TGTGCCAGTAGGGGACAGGGGAGAGAGAATTCACCCCTCCACTTT

J gene: TRBJ1-2
CDR3 length: 14
D gene: TRBD1
clone size: -
V gene: TRBV29-1
CDR3 protein: CSVEWRRGQGGYTF
CDR3 DNA: TGCAGCGTTGAATGGCGCAGGGGGCAGGGTGGCTACACCTTT

J gene: TRBJ1-1
CDR3 length: 16
D gene: TRBD1
clone size: -
V gene: TRBV19
CDR3 protein: CASSIRRTGTGTEAFF
CDR3 DNA: TGTGCCAGTAGTATCCGAAGGACCGGGACAGGCACTGAAGCTTTCTTT

J gene: TRBJ1-2
CDR3 length: 13
D gene: -
clone size: -
V gene: TRBV6-6
CDR3 protein: CASSSQGNYGYTF
CDR3 DNA: TGTGCCAGCAGTTCGCAGGGTAACTATGGCTACACCTTC

J gene: TRBJ2-1
CDR3 length: 13
D gene: -
clone size: -
V gene: TRBV7-2
CDR3 protein: CASSVPNVNEQFF
CDR3 DNA: TGTGCCAGCAGCGTCCCGAACGTCAATGAGCAGTTCTTC

J gene: TRBJ1-2
CDR3 length: 13
D gene: TRBD1
clone size: once
V gene: TRBV3-1/TRBV3-2
CDR3 protein: CASSPSTGNGYTF
CDR3 DNA: TGTGCCAGCAGCCCGTCGACAGGGAACGGCTACACCTTC

J gene: TRBJ1-6
CDR3 length: 19
D gene: TRBD1
clone size: -
V gene: TRBV27
CDR3 protein: CASSLGGQGVSSYNSPLHF
CDR3 DNA: TGTGCCAGCAGTTTAGGCGGACAGGGGGTGAGCTCCTATAATTCACCCCTCCACTTT

J gene: TRBJ1-6
CDR3 length: 15
D gene: -
clone size: -
V gene: TRBV14
CDR3 protein: CASSQVERLGSPLHF
CDR3 DNA: TGTGCCAGCAGCCAAGTGGAGAGGTTAGGTTCACCCCTCCACTTT

J gene: TRBJ1-1
CDR3 length: 11
D gene: TRBD1
clone size: -
V gene: TRBV11-3
CDR3 protein: CASTGGIGAFF
CDR3 DNA: TGTGCCAGTACAGGGGGCATAGGAGCTTTCTTT

J gene: TRBJ1-1
CDR3 length: 13
D gene: -
clone size: -
V gene: TRBV6-2/TRBV6-3
CDR3 protein: CASSRGGNTEAFF
CDR3 DNA: TGTGCCAGCAGCCGCGGGGGGAACACTGAAGCTTTCTTT

J gene: TRBJ2-2
CDR3 length: 14
D gene: TRBD2
clone size: -
V gene: TRBV2
CDR3 protein: CASSSGTRTGELFF
CDR3 DNA: TGTGCCAGCAGTAGCGGGACTCGCACCGGGGAGCTGTTTTTT

J gene: TRBJ2-3
CDR3 length: 19
D gene: TRBD1
clone size: -
V gene: TRBV5-1
CDR3 protein: CASSPGTGLSRVSTDTQYF
CDR3 DNA: TGCGCCAGCAGCCCGGGGACAGGTCTATCGAGAGTTAGCACAGATACGCAGTATTTT

J gene: TRBJ2-5
CDR3 length: 14
D gene: TRBD1
clone size: -
V gene: TRBV9
CDR3 protein: CASSVGQGVETQYF
CDR3 DNA: TGTGCCAGCAGCGTCGGGCAGGGGGTAGAGACCCAGTACTTC

J gene: TRBJ2-5
CDR3 length: 16
D gene: -
clone size: once
V gene: TRBV7-9
CDR3 protein: CASSFGVDRGTETQYF
CDR3 DNA: TGTGCCAGCAGCTTTGGGGTCGATCGCGGAACAGAGACCCAGTACTTC

J gene: TRBJ2-1
CDR3 length: 13
D gene: -
clone size: -
V gene: TRBV12-3/TRBV12-4
CDR3 protein: CASSPGSYNEQFF
CDR3 DNA: TGTGCCAGCTCACCCGGCTCCTACAATGAGCAGTTCTTC

J gene: TRBJ2-1
CDR3 length: 16
D gene: -
clone size: -
V gene: TRBV5-6
CDR3 protein: CASSLSTRAKVNEQFF
CDR3 DNA: TGTGCCAGCAGCTTGTCGACCCGGGCAAAGGTCAATGAGCAGTTCTTC

J gene: TRBJ2-2
CDR3 length: 16
D gene: -
clone size: -
V gene: TRBV28
CDR3 protein: CASSFGVGRGTGELFF
CDR3 DNA: TGTGCCAGCAGTTTCGGAGTAGGTAGGGGCACCGGGGAGCTGTTTTTT

J gene: TRBJ1-5
CDR3 length: 15
D gene: -
clone size: -
V gene: TRBV4-1
CDR3 protein: CASSQDQQGYQPQHF
CDR3 DNA: TGCGCCAGCAGCCAAGATCAACAGGGTTATCAGCCCCAGCATTTT

J gene: TRBJ1-1
CDR3 length: 16
D gene: -
clone size: -
V gene: TRBV19
CDR3 protein: CASIDMRRKGRTEAFF
CDR3 DNA: TGTGCCAGTATAGACATGCGGAGGAAAGGGCGGACTGAAGCTTTCTTT

J gene: TRBJ1-5
CDR3 length: 17
D gene: -
clone size: -
V gene: TRBV18
CDR3 protein: CASSPAAGRGGIAPQHF
CDR3 DNA: TGTGCCAGCTCACCAGCGGCGGGACGGGGAGGAATTGCGCCCCAGCATTTT

J gene: TRBJ2-7
CDR3 length: 14
D gene: TRBD2
clone size: few
V gene: TRBV18
CDR3 protein: CASSRTSGAYEQYF
CDR3 DNA: TGTGCCAGCTCACGGACTAGCGGGGCCTACGAGCAGTACTTC

J gene: TRBJ2-1
CDR3 length: 13
D gene: -
clone size: -
V gene: TRBV15
CDR3 protein: CAVRARQDNEQFF
CDR3 DNA: TGTGCCGTACGGGCCAGACAAGACAATGAGCAGTTCTTC

J gene: TRBJ1-3
CDR3 length: 12
D gene: -
clone size: -
V gene: TRBV6-5
CDR3 protein: CASRGGGNTIYF
CDR3 DNA: TGTGCCAGCAGGGGTGGAGGAAACACCATATATTTT

J gene: TRBJ2-3
CDR3 length: 14
D gene: -
clone size: few
V gene: TRBV7-2
CDR3 protein: CASSFNTGRDTQYF
CDR3 DNA: TGTGCCAGCAGCTTTAACACAGGGAGAGATACGCAGTATTTT

J gene: TRBJ2-1
CDR3 length: 15
D gene: -
clone size: -
V gene: TRBV24-1
CDR3 protein: CATSGSGRQNNEQFF
CDR3 DNA: TGTGCCACCAGTGGGTCGGGACGGCAAAACAATGAGCAGTTCTTC

J gene: TRBJ1-2
CDR3 length: 13
D gene: TRBD1
clone size: -
V gene: TRBV27
CDR3 protein: CASRLQGAVGYTF
CDR3 DNA: TGTGCCAGCAGATTACAGGGGGCGGTTGGCTACACCTTC

J gene: TRBJ2-1
CDR3 length: 11
D gene: -
clone size: once
V gene: TRBV20-1
CDR3 protein: CSALPYDEQFF
CDR3 DNA: TGCAGTGCTCTCCCGTACGATGAGCAGTTCTTC

J gene: TRBJ2-1
CDR3 length: 15
D gene: TRBD1
clone size: -
V gene: TRBV12-5
CDR3 protein: CASGLDRDRANEQFF
CDR3 DNA: TGTGCTAGTGGTTTGGACCGGGACAGAGCCAATGAGCAGTTCTTC

J gene: TRBJ2-2
CDR3 length: 15
D gene: -
clone size: -
V gene: TRBV3-1/TRBV3-2
CDR3 protein: CASSQRSSHTGELFF
CDR3 DNA: TGTGCCAGCAGCCAACGGTCCAGTCACACCGGGGAGCTGTTTTTT

J gene: TRBJ1-3
CDR3 length: 16
D gene: -
clone size: few
V gene: TRBV3-1/TRBV3-2
CDR3 protein: CASSQDRQAGFNTIYF
CDR3 DNA: TGTGCCAGCAGCCAGGATCGACAGGCAGGTTTTAACACCATATATTTT

J gene: TRBJ2-7
CDR3 length: 13
D gene: -
clone size: once
V gene: TRBV6-5
CDR3 protein: CASILPQGYEQYF
CDR3 DNA: TGTGCCAGCATCTTACCCCAGGGCTACGAGCAGTACTTC

J gene: TRBJ2-3
CDR3 length: 15
D gene: TRBD2
clone size: few
V gene: TRBV4-1
CDR3 protein: CASRRGLAGEYTQYF
CDR3 DNA: TGCGCCAGCAGACGAGGACTAGCGGGGGAGTATACGCAGTATTTT

J gene: TRBJ1-5
CDR3 length: 15
D gene: -
clone size: -
V gene: TRBV5-8
CDR3 protein: CASSFSDNWNQPQHF
CDR3 DNA: TGTGCCAGCAGCTTTAGCGATAATTGGAATCAGCCCCAGCATTTT

J gene: TRBJ1-5
CDR3 length: 15
D gene: TRBD1
clone size: -
V gene: TRBV6-5
CDR3 protein: CASSSGGGRNQPQHF
CDR3 DNA: TGTGCCAGCAGTTCGGGAGGGGGCCGCAATCAGCCCCAGCATTTT